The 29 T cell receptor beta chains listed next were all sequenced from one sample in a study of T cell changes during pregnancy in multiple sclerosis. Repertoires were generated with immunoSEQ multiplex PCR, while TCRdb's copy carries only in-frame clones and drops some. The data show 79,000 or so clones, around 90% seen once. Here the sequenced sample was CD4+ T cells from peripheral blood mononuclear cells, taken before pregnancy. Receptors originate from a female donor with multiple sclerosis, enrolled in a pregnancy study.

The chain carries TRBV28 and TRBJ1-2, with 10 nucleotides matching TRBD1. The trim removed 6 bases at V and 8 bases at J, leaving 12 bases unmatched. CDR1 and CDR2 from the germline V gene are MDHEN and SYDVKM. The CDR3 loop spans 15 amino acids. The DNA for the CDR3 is TGTGCCAGCAGCAGGGGGACAGGGGAACGGAGAGGCTACACCTTC. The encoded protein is CASSRGTGERRGYTF.

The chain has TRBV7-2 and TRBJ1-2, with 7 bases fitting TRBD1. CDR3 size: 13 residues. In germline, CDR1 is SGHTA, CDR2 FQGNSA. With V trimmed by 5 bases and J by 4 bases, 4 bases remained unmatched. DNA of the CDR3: TGTGCCAGCAGCCTCCGGGACAGCTATGGCTACACCTTC. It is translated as CASSLRDSYGYTF.

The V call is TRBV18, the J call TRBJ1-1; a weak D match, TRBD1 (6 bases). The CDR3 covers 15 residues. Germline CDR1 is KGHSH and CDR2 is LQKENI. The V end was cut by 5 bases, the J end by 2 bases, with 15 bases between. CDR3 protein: CASSSMTRGNTEAFF. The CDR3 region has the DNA TGTGCCAGCTCATCGATGACCAGGGGCAACACTGAAGCTTTCTTT.

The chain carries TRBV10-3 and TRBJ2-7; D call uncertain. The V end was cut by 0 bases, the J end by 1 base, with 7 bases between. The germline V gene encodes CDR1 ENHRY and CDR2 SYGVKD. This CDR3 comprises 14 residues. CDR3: CAISESEDSYEQYF. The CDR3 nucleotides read TGTGCCATCAGTGAGTCTGAGGATTCCTACGAGCAGTACTTC.

The CDR3 DNA is TGTGCCAGCAGCCCCGTCGGGGGAACTAACACTGAAGCTTTCTTT. It encodes CASSPVGGTNTEAFF. V gene TRBV5-6 combines with J gene TRBJ1-1, with TRBD1 as a possible D gene (5 bases). Germline CDR1 and CDR2: SGHDT and YYEEEE. V lost 4 bases, J lost 2 bases, and 15 bases lay in between. CDR3 length equals 15 residues.

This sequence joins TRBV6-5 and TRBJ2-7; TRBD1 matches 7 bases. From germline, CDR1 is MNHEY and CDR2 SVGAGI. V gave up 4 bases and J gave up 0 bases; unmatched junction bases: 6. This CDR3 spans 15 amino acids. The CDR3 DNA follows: TGTGCCAGCAGTTTGACAGGGATCGTCTCCTACGAGCAGTACTTC. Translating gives CASSLTGIVSYEQYF.

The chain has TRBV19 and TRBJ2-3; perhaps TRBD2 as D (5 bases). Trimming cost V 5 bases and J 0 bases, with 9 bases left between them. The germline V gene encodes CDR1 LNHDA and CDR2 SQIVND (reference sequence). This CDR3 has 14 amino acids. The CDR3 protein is CASSLQRSTDTQYF. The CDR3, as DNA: TGTGCCAGTAGTCTCCAGCGGAGCACAGATACGCAGTATTTT.

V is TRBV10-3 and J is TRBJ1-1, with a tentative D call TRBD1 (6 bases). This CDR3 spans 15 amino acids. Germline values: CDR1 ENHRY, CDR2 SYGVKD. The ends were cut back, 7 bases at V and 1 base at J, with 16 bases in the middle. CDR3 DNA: TGTGCCATCAACAAACAGGGAATTGAGAACACTGAAGCTTTCTTT. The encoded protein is CAINKQGIENTEAFF.

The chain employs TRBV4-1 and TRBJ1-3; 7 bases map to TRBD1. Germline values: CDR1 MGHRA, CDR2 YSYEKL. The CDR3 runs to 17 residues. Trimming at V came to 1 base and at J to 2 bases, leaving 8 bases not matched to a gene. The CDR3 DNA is TGCGCCAGCAGCCAAGCCCCCTTAGACAGGGCTGGAAACACCATATATTTT. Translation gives CASSQAPLDRAGNTIYF.

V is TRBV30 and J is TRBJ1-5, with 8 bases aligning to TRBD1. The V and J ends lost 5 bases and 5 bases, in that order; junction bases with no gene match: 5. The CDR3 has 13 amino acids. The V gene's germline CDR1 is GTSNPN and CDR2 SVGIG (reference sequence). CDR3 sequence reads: CAWGDRPHQPQHF. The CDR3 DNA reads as TGTGCCTGGGGGGACAGGCCCCATCAGCCCCAGCATTTT.

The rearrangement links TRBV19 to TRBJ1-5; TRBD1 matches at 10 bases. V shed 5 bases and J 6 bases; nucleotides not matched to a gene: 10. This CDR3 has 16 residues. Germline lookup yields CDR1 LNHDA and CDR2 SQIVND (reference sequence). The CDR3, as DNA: TGTGCCAGTAGTTCTTGGGACAGGGGAAGAGGTCAGCCCCAGCATTTT. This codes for CASSSWDRGRGQPQHF.

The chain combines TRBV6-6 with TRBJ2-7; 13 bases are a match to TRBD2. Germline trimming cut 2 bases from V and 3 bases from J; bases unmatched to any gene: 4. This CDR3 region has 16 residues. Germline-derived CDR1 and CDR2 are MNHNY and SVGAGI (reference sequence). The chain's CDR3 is CASSYPGLAGIYEQYF. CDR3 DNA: TGTGCCAGCAGTTACCCGGGACTAGCGGGGATCTACGAGCAGTACTTC.

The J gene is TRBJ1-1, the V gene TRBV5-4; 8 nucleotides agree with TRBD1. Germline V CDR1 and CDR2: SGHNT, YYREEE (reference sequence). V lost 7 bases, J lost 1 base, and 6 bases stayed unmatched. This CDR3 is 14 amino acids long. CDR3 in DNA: TGTGCCAGCTCTTCAACAGGGGGGAACACTGAAGCTTTCTTT. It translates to CASSSTGGNTEAFF.

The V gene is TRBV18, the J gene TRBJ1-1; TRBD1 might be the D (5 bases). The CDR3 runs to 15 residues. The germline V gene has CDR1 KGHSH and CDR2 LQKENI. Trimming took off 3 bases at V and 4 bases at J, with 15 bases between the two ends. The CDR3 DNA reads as TGTGCCAGCTCACCCAGGAGACAGTCGGGCACTGAAGCTTTCTTT. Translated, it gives CASSPRRQSGTEAFF.

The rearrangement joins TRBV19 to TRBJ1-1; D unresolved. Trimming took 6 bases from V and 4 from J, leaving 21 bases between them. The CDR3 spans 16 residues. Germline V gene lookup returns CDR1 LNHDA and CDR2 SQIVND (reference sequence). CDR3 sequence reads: CASSPPGRGRSTEAFF. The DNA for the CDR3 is TGTGCCAGTAGCCCACCTGGGAGAGGTCGGAGCACTGAAGCTTTCTTT. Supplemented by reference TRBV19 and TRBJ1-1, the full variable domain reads DGGITQSPKYLFRKEGQNVTLSCEQNLNHDAMYWYRQDPGQGLRLIYYSQIVNDFQKGDIAEGYSVSREKKESFPLTVTSAQKNPTAFYLCASSPPGRGRSTEAFFGQGTRLTVV.

CDR3 sequence reads: CASSPTGGSYEQYF. As DNA, the CDR3 is TGTGCCAGCAGCCCGACAGGGGGCTCCTACGAGCAGTACTTC. The genes are TRBV11-3 and TRBJ2-7; 9 bases match TRBD1. V lost 5 bases, J lost 0 bases, and 2 bases stayed unmatched. This CDR3 contains 14 residues. From germline, CDR1 is SGHNT and CDR2 YENEEA.

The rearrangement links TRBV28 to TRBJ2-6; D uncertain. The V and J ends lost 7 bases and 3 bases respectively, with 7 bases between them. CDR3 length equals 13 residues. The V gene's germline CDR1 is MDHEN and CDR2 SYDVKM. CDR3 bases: TGTGCCAGCACCCCTTATGGGGCCAACGTCCTGACTTTC. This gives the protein CASTPYGANVLTF. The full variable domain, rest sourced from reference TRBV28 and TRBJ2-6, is DVKVTQSSRYLVKRTGEKVFLECVQDMDHENMFWYRQDPGLGLRLIYFSYDVKMKEKGDIPEGYSVSREKKERFSLILESASTNQTSMYLCASTPYGANVLTFGAGSRLTVL.

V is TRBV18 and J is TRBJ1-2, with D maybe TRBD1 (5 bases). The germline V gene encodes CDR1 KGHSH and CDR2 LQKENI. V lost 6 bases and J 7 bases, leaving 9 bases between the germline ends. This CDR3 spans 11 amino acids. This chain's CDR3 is CASSPGGGYTF. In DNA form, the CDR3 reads TGTGCCAGCTCCCCCGGGGGTGGCTACACCTTC.

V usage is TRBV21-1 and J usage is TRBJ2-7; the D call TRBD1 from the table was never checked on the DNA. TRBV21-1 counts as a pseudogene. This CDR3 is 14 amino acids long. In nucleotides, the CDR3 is TGTGCCAGCAGCAAAGTAGGGACAGCCTACGAGCAGTACTTC. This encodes CASSKVGTAYEQYF.

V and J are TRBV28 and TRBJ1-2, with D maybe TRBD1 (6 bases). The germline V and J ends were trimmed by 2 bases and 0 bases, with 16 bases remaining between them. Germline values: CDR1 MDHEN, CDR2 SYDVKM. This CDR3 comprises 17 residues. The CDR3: CASSLGAGVKTNYGYTF. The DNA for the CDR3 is TGTGCCAGCAGTTTAGGGGCAGGGGTAAAGACTAACTATGGCTACACCTTC.

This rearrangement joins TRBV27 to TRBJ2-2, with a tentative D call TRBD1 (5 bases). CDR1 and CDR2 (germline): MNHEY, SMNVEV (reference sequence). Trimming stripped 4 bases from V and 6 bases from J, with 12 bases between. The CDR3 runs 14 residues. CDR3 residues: CASSYPGFPGELFF. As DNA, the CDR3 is TGTGCCAGCAGTTATCCAGGGTTCCCCGGGGAGCTGTTTTTT.

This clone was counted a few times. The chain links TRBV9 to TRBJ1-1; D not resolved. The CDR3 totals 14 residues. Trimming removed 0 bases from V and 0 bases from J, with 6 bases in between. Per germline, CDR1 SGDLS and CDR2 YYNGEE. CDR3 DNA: TGTGCCAGCAGCGTAGGGCAGGTGAACACTGAAGCTTTCTTT. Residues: CASSVGQVNTEAFF.

CDR3 DNA: TGTGCCTGGAGTCTCGGGGGGGCCAACGTCCTGACTTTC. The encoded protein is CAWSLGGANVLTF. V gene TRBV30 combines with J gene TRBJ2-6; D is unclear. V lost 2 bases to trimming and J lost 4 bases, with 6 bases between them. Per the germline V gene, CDR1 is GTSNPN and CDR2 is SVGIG (reference sequence). This CDR3 contains 13 residues. Variable domain in full (rest from reference TRBV30 and TRBJ2-6): SQTIHQWPATLVQPVGSPLSLECTVEGTSNPNLYWYRQAAGRGLQLLFYSVGIGQISSEVPQNLSASRPQDRQFILSSKKLLLSDSGFYLCAWSLGGANVLTFGAGSRLTVL.

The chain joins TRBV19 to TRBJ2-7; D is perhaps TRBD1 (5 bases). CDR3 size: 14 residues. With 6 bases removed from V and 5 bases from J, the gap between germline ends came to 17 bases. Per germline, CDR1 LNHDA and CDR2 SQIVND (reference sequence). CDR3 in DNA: TGTGCCAGTAGCCTACGGCAGGGTCTCAACGAGCAGTACTTC. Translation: CASSLRQGLNEQYF.

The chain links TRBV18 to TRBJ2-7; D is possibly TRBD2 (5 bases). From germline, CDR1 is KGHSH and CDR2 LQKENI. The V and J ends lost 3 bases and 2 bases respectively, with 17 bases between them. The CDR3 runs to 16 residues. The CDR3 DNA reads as TGTGCCAGCTCACCGGCCCTAAGGACTGGAGCCTACGAGCAGTACTTC. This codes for CASSPALRTGAYEQYF.

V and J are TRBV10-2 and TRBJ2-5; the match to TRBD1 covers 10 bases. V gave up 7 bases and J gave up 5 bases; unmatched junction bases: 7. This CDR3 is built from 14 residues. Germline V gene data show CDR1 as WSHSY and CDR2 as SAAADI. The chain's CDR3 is CASNPDRGRETQYF. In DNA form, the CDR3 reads TGCGCCAGCAACCCGGACAGGGGGAGGGAGACCCAGTACTTC.

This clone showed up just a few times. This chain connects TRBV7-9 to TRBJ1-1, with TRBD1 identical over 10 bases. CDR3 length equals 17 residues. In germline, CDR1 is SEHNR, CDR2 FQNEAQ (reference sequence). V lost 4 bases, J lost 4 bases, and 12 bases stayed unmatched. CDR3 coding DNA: TGTGCCAGCAGCTCGCAACAGGGGACAGGGGTTAGCACTGAAGCTTTCTTT. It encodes CASSSQQGTGVSTEAFF.

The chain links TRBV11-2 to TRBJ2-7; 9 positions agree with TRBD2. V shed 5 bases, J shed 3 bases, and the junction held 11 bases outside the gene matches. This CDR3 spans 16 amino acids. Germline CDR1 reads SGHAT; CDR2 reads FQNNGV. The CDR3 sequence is CASSPEGTSLVYEQYF. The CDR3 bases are TGTGCCAGCAGCCCAGAAGGGACTAGCTTAGTCTACGAGCAGTACTTC. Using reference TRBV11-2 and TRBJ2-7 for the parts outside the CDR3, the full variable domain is EAGVAQSPRYKIIEKRQSVAFWCNPISGHATLYWYQQILGQGPKLLIQFQNNGVVDDSQLPKDRFSAERLKGVDSTLKIQPAKLEDSAVYLCASSPEGTSLVYEQYFGPGTRLTVT.

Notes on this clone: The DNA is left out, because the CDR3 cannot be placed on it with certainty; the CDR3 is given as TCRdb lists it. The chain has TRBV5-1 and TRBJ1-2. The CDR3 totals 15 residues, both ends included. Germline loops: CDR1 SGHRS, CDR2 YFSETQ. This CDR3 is CASSLNRDFGDGYTF.